This T cell receptor (beta chain) was recovered during a study of long-term antiretroviral therapy in people with HIV. The overall study: The earliest samples predate the 2015 immediate-ART recommendation by about a decade.

Findings of the study overall: Pre-ART clonal expansions dominated every time point's repertoire.

The CDR3 is 14 amino acids. Trimming removed 2 bases from V and 5 bases from J; junction bases left unmatched: 4. Germline CDR1 is SGHDT and CDR2 is YYEEEE. This clone was detected a few times. Its antigen is undetermined. It was version v3.0 of the immunoSEQ assay that was run at survey level. Sequencing set out to capture roughly 40,000-50,000 T-cell genomes per sample. TCRdb's copy holds only in-frame clones and misses some; the assay was immunoSEQ multiplex PCR. The table lists tens of thousands of clones, more than 70% of them singletons. The sequencing used unsorted PBMCs, collected 3.1 years after starting antiretroviral therapy. The V and J genes are TRBV5-6 and TRBJ1-2, with 9 bases identical to TRBD1. This clonotype originated in a woman between 45 and 60 years old with HIV. The CDR3: CASSFGQGRYGYTF. The CDR3 coding sequence is TGTGCCAGCAGCTTCGGACAGGGGAGGTATGGCTACACCTTC.